The sequence of this T cell receptor beta chain was determined in a study of type 1 and type 2 diabetes patients. Across the whole study: Samples came from type 1 diabetic, type 2 diabetic or nondiabetic people, recruited in China. CD4+ or CD8+ T cells were positively selected from PBMCs with microbeads.

Amplification started from genomic DNA. The TCR beta CDR3 region was amplified using 30 forward and 13 reverse primers. TCRdb re-derived calls from the multiplex PCR reads in MiXCR, one entry per CDR3 protein. Of about 290,000 distinct CDR3 sequences in the sample, around 47% were seen once. Points on this clonotype: One junction end does not reproduce the germline sequence, and a read error may be involved.

Germline CDR1 and CDR2: SGHTA and FQGTGA. The CDR3 is made up of 13 amino acids. The material sequenced was peripheral blood mononuclear cells (PBMCs). The genes are TRBV7-3 and TRBJ2-5, with D possibly matching TRBD1 (6 bases). The TCR originated in a young man with type 2 diabetes. In DNA, the CDR3 is TGTGCCACCAGCAGGGACATATCAGAGACCCAGTACTTC. Protein: CATSRDISETQYF.